One and the same sample provided the 14 T cell receptor beta chains below, sequenced in a study of shared clonotypes between healthy human individuals. Produced via immunoSEQ multiplex PCR; TCRdb's table is partial and in-frame only. In the table there are some 2,000,000 clones, approximately 95% of which are singletons. Sequencing was done on a sample of naive CD4+ T cells sorted from blood. As to subset: CD45RA+ positively selected. Receptors were obtained from a man aged 18 to 29 in good health.

The chain combines TRBV4-1 with TRBJ1-1; the match to TRBD1 covers 10 bases. Trimming at V came to 5 bases and at J to 7 bases, leaving 4 bases not matched to a gene. CDR1 and CDR2 from the germline V gene are MGHRA and YSYEKL. The CDR3 length is 13 residues. Here the CDR3 DNA reads TGCGCCAGCAGCAGGGGGACAGGGGATGAAGCTTTCTTT. It yields the protein CASSRGTGDEAFF.

The V call is TRBV2, the J call TRBJ1-1; 12 bases line up with TRBD1. The V gene end was trimmed by 5 bases and the J gene end by 6 bases; junction bases not matched to a gene: 4. This CDR3 has 14 amino acids. Germline values: CDR1 SNHLY, CDR2 FYNNEI. CDR3 nucleotide sequence: TGTGCCAGCAGTAAGGGACAGGGGGCGGCTGAAGCTTTCTTT. The encoded protein is CASSKGQGAAEAFF.

The V gene is TRBV5-6, the J gene TRBJ1-1, with D possibly matching TRBD1 (6 bases). The V end was cut by 4 bases, the J end by 2 bases, with 12 bases between. The CDR3 has 14 amino acids. In germline, CDR1 is SGHDT, CDR2 YYEEEE. The CDR3: CASSPTRGNTEAFF. The CDR3, as DNA: TGTGCCAGCAGCCCCACCAGGGGTAACACTGAAGCTTTCTTT.

The V and J genes are TRBV21-1 and TRBJ2-5; the table's D call, TRBD1, was not checked against the DNA. TRBV21-1 is reported as a pseudogene. The CDR3 has 15 amino acids. This CDR3 is CASSKVPDRGETQYF. The DNA for the CDR3 is TGTGCCAGCAGCAAAGTCCCGGACAGGGGGGAGACCCAGTACTTC.

The chain combines TRBV12-5 with TRBJ1-1; TRBD1 matches at 9 bases. CDR3 length equals 23 residues. CDR1 and CDR2 from the germline V gene are LGHNT and FRNRAP. V trimming: 1 base; J trimming: 0 bases; junction bases outside the gene matches: 24. CDR3 sequence (DNA): TGTGCTAGTGGTTTGGGAACTACTGCGACAGGGGGAAGAGGCGGAGATATGAACACTGAAGCTTTCTTT. Translated: CASGLGTTATGGRGGDMNTEAFF.

Note on this clone: The sample has other DNA sequences that encode this CDR3 too. V is TRBV7-9 and J is TRBJ2-3, with D unresolved. Germline-derived CDR1 and CDR2 are SEHNR and FQNEAQ (reference sequence). The CDR3 runs to 13 residues. V was shortened by 5 bases and J by 1 base, with 7 bases between the two germline ends. CDR3 in amino acids: CASSRTGTDTQYF. CDR3 bases: TGTGCCAGCAGCCGTACAGGCACAGATACGCAGTATTTT. The full variable domain, with the rest looked up from reference TRBV7-9 and TRBJ2-3, is DTGVSQNPRHKITKRGQNVTFRCDPISEHNRLYWYRQTLGQGPEFLTYFQNEAQLEKSRLLSDRFSAERPKGSFSTLEIQRTEQGDSAMYLCASSRTGTDTQYFGPGTRLTVL.

The chain has TRBV7-8 and TRBJ1-3, with D perhaps TRBD1 (6 bases). Trimming removed 1 base at V and 0 bases at J, with 22 bases between. CDR3 length equals 20 residues. Germline V lookup: CDR1 SGHVS, CDR2 FQNEAQ. The CDR3 is CASSLGFQVQGTFSGNTIYF. DNA for the CDR3: TGTGCCAGCAGCTTAGGTTTTCAGGTACAGGGTACCTTCTCTGGAAACACCATATATTTT.

V gene TRBV19 combines with J gene TRBJ1-4, with TRBD1 as a possible D gene (5 bases). Trimming left V 4 bases short and J 0 bases short, with 12 bases between. CDR1 and CDR2 from the germline V gene are LNHDA and SQIVND (reference sequence). This CDR3 contains 16 residues. Written as DNA, the CDR3 is TGTGCCAGTAGTACGACAGCCCGAGCAACTAATGAAAAACTGTTTTTT. Amino acids: CASSTTARATNEKLFF.

The gene calls are TRBV30 and TRBJ1-6; 7 bases are shared with TRBD1. CDR3 size: 13 residues. The ends lost 2 bases at V and 8 bases at J; junction bases unmatched: 3. Germline assignment: CDR1 GTSNPN and CDR2 SVGIG (reference sequence). CDR3 sequence reads: CAWSNTGDSPLHF. Here the CDR3 DNA reads TGTGCCTGGAGTAATACAGGGGATTCACCCCTCCACTTT.

The rearrangement joins TRBV5-1 to TRBJ2-5; 7 nucleotides line up with TRBD1. V dropped 0 bases and J dropped 5; count of bases not matched to a gene: 4. CDR1 is SGHRS, CDR2 YFSETQ, per germline. The CDR3 sequence is 14 residues long. The CDR3, as DNA: TGCGCCAGCAGCTTGGGACAGGGATACGAGACCCAGTACTTC. This translates into CASSLGQGYETQYF.

The chain recombines TRBV4-1 with TRBJ1-6; D remains ambiguous. CDR1 is MGHRA and CDR2 is YSYEKL in the germline V gene. Trimming stripped 0 bases from V and 7 bases from J, with 13 bases between. The CDR3 length is 16 residues. The CDR3 loop is CASSQEGPGANSPLHF. As DNA, the CDR3 is TGCGCCAGCAGCCAAGAAGGGCCGGGAGCCAATTCACCCCTCCACTTT.

The chain recombines TRBV18 with TRBJ1-2; tentatively, D is TRBD1 (5 bases). Germline loops: CDR1 KGHSH, CDR2 LQKENI. V lost 2 bases and J lost 3, with 7 bases in between. CDR3 length: 13 amino acids. The CDR3: CASSPKGDYGYTF. The CDR3 nucleotides are TGTGCCAGCTCACCAAAAGGGGACTATGGCTACACCTTC. The full variable domain, its missing parts supplied by reference TRBV18 and TRBJ1-2, is NAGVMQNPRHLVRRRGQEARLRCSPMKGHSHVYWYRQLPEEGLKFMVYLQKENIIDESGMPKERFSAEFPKEGPSILRIQQVVRGDSAAYFCASSPKGDYGYTFGSGTRLTVV.

This sequence joins TRBV4-1 and TRBJ2-7; D might be TRBD2 (6 bases). V lost 0 bases and J lost 3, with 21 bases in between. The CDR3 is 18 amino acids. Germline V gene data show CDR1 as MGHRA and CDR2 as YSYEKL. The CDR3 region is CASSQELPGGAPYYEQYF. CDR3 coding DNA: TGCGCCAGCAGCCAAGAACTGCCGGGCGGGGCCCCCTACTACGAGCAGTACTTC.

The DNA for the CDR3 is TGTGCCACCAGCAGAGATTCTTTCGGTTGGGAGCCCTATGGCTACACCTTC. Translating gives CATSRDSFGWEPYGYTF. This chain links TRBV15 with TRBJ1-2; no clear D. The CDR3 covers 17 residues. The germline V gene encodes CDR1 LNHNV and CDR2 YYDKDF (reference sequence). Trimming took 0 bases from V and 4 from J, leaving 18 bases between them.